The present T cell receptor beta chain was sequenced within a study of T cells after yellow fever vaccination. Overall study results and limits: A faster peak, day 5 versus 15, was reached by the weaker secondary response. Post-booster reappearance was seen for most primary-vaccination clones (just over 95% CD4, roughly 88% CD8).

Germline CDR1 and CDR2: DFQATT and SNEGSKA (reference sequence). This CDR3 is 16 amino acids long. Trimming removed 6 bases from V and 9 bases from J; junction bases left unmatched: 13. This clonotype came up a few times. Its matching antigen is unknown. Universal primer sites and UMIs were introduced during 5'RACE template-switching synthesis of TCR cDNA. TCRdb passed the 5' RACE reads through MiXCR, listing each CDR3 protein once. This table has about 260,000 distinct CDR3 sequences, approximately 12% appearing once. V is TRBV20-1 and J is TRBJ2-1; TRBD2 agrees at 14 bases. The material sequenced was CD4+ T cells sorted from PBMCs, taken 45 days after the yellow fever booster vaccination. The source is a man aged 25 to 45 who received the YFV17D yellow fever vaccine. CDR3: CSASSGTSGSLGEQFF. In DNA, the CDR3 is TGCAGTGCGTCGAGCGGGACTAGCGGGAGCTTGGGTGAGCAGTTCTTC.